This T cell receptor beta chain was retrieved from a study of CD8+ T cells in alopecia areata. Study-wide results and limits: Lesional scalp, notably in alopecia totalis/universalis, had clonality above that of normal scalp. Sequences from scalp samples also cover resident alphabeta T cells of normal skin.

For about 5 of the biomarker-study patients, the CD4+ cells were further sorted so as to obtain CD25+CD127- cells. Collection of lesional scalp punch biopsies and peripheral blood was performed in alopecia areata patients. The CDR3 has 15 amino acids. Germline CDR1 and CDR2: ENHRY and SYGVKD. V lost 3 bases, J lost 5 bases, and 6 bases stayed unmatched. Points on this clone: Its antigen is unidentified.

cDNA serving as the sequencing template came from extracted, reverse transcribed RNA. Sequencing used immunoSEQ multiplex PCR; TCRdb keeps in-frame clones, though not all of them. The data hold some 20,000 clones, with around 62% observed a single time. Input material: CD4+ Tregs sorted from blood. This chain uses TRBV10-3 with TRBJ2-3; 9 bases match TRBD1. This clonotype originated in a human donor with alopecia areata. The CDR3 DNA follows: TGTGCCATCAGTGACTTAGGACAGGGGCAAGATACGCAGTATTTT. It is translated as CAISDLGQGQDTQYF.